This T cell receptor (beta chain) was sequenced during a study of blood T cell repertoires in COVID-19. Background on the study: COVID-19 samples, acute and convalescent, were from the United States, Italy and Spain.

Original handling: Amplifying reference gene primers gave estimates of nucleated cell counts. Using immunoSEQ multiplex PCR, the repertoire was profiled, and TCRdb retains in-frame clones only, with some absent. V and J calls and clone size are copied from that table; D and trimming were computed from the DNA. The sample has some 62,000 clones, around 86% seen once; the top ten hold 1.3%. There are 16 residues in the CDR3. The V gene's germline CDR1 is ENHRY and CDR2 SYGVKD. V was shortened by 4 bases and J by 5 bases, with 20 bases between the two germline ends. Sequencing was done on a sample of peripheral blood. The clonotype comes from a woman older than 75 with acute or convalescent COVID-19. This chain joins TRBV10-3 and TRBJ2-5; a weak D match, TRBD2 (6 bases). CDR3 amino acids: CAISATPSGEEETQYF. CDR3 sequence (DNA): TGTGCCATCAGTGCGACGCCCTCGGGGGAGGAGGAGACCCAGTACTTC.